Listed below are T cell receptor beta chains from one sample, sequenced in a study of T cell responses to AZD1222 COVID-19 vaccine. The repertoire was sequenced with immunoSEQ multiplex PCR; TCRdb's copy has only in-frame clones and lacks some. The sample includes approximately 150,000 clones, approximately 90% of them seen just once. The source was peripheral blood, collected on day 0 of AZD1222 vaccination. The source of these receptors is an adult in good health. CDR3s include the opening cysteine and the closing phenylalanine or tryptophan.

cdr3_length	v_call	cdr3_aa
14	TRBV18	CATALGGAVDTQYF
14	TRBV7-9	CASSAQGGDTEAFF
12	TRBV5-1	CASTSSRDEQYF
13	TRBV3-1/TRBV3-2	CASSQGDTLGPYF
15	TRBV27	CASRDSGGAGETQYF
14	TRBV11-2	CASSLGVQGYGYTF
13	TRBV12-5	CASGFDTGYEQYF
15	TRBV19	CASSIGVSSGNTIYF
15	TRBV10-3	CAISEDPGPNTEAFF
15	TRBV6-6	CASSLKRGLQETQYF
13	TRBV19	CASSISRAETQYF
16	TRBV27	CASLSRFSSYNSPLHF
17	TRBV6-4	CASSTRTGGQFNYGYTF
12	TRBV7-9	CASSLSGNEQFF
14	TRBV21-1	CASNPALGTNVLTF
16	TRBV6-2/TRBV6-3	CASSRGTGVSNQPQHF
15	TRBV19	CASSPPAGGYTEAFF
15	TRBV3-1/TRBV3-2	CASSQQFRQAYGYTF
14	TRBV6-2/TRBV6-3	CASSSDTLNTEAFF
14	TRBV7-8	CASSSTGGIRPLHF
15	TRBV6-5	CASTQRTSGGYEQFF
14	TRBV4-2	CASSQLGLSTEAFF
16	TRBV19	CASSIGTGTSGSRQYF